The present entry profiles one TCR beta chain with its context. The antigen is undetermined. Axillary draining lymph nodes of breast cancer patients supplied the node samples. These data originate in a study of breast tumors, draining lymph nodes, adjacent tissues. Study results and caveats: Tumor repertoires ranked between lymph nodes and nontumor tissue in diversity, with V and J gene preferences. Findings are consistent with lymph node origin and intratumoral expansion of most tumor T cells.

TCRdb reanalysed the multiplex PCR reads using MiXCR and keeps one entry per CDR3 protein. The sample records some 130,000 distinct CDR3 sequences, around 20% being singletons. Trimming left V 3 bases short and J 5 bases short, with 13 bases between. In germline, CDR1 is MNHNS, CDR2 SASEGT. The CDR3 is 14 residues long. The sample consisted of axillary lymph node tissue. The chain uses TRBV6-1 and TRBJ2-5; maybe TRBD1 (5 bases). The sequence was obtained from a female donor with breast cancer. Some clones in this sample may be carry-over from other donors' samples. The CDR3 here is CASSEGRAAETQYF. The CDR3 region has the DNA TGTGCCAGCAGTGAGGGCAGGGCGGCGGAGACCCAGTACTTC.